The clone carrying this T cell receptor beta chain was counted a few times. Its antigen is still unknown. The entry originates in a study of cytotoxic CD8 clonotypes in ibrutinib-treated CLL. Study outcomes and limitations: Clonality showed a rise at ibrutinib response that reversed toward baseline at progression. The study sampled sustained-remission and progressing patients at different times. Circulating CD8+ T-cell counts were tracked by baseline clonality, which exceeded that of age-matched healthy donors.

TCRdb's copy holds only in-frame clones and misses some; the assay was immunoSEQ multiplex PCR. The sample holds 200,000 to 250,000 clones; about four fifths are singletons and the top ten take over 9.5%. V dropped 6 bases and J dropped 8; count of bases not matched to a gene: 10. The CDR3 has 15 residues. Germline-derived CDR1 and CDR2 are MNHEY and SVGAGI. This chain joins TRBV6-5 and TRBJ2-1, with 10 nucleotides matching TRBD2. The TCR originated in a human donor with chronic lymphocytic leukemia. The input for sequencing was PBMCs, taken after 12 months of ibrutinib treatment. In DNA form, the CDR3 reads TGTGCCAGCAGCGTAGGACTAGCGGAGGGGTATGAGCAGTTCTTC. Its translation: CASSVGLAEGYEQFF.